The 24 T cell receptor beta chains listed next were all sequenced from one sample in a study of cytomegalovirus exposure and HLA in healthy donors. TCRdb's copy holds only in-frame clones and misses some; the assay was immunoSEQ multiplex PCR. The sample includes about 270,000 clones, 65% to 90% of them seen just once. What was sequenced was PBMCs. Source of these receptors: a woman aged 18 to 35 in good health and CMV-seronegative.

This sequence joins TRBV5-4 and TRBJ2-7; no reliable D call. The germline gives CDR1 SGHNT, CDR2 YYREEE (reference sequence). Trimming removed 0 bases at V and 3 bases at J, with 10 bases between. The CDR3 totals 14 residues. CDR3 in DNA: TGTGCCAGCAGCTTGGCAGAAACAGTCTACGAGCAGTACTTC. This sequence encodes CASSLAETVYEQYF. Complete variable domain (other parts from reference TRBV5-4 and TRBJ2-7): ETGVTQSPTHLIKTRGQQVTLRCSSQSGHNTVSWYQQALGQGPQFIFQYYREEENGRGNFPPRFSGLQFPNYSSELNVNALELDDSALYLCASSLAETVYEQYFGPGTRLTVT.

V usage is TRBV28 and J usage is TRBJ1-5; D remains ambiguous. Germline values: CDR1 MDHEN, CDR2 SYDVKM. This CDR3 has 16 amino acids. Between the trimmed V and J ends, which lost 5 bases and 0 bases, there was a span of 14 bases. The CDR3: CASSPPSGDSNQPQHF. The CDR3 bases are TGTGCCAGCAGTCCCCCGTCCGGGGATAGCAATCAGCCCCAGCATTTT.

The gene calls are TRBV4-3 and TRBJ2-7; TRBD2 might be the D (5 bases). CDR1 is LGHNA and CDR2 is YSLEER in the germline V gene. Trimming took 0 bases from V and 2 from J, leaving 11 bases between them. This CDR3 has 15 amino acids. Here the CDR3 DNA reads TGCGCCAGCAGCCAAGAGGTGGACTCGGCCTACGAGCAGTACTTC. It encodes CASSQEVDSAYEQYF.

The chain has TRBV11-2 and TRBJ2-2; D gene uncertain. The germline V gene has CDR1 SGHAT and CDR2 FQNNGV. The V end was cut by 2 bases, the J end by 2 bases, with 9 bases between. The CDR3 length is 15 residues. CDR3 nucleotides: TGTGCCAGCAGCTTAAGCTCCCTAAACACCGGGGAGCTGTTTTTT. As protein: CASSLSSLNTGELFF.

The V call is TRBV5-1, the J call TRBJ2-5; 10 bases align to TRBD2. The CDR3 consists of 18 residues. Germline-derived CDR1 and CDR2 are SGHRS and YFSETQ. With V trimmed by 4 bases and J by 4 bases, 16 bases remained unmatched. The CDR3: CASSEPSGRGSMSETQYF. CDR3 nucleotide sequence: TGCGCCAGCAGCGAACCTAGCGGGAGAGGGTCGATGTCAGAGACCCAGTACTTC.

CDR3 nucleotide sequence: TGTGCCACCAGAATGGGGACGGACAGGCCGTTTTACGAGCAGTACTTC. Protein product: CATRMGTDRPFYEQYF. J is TRBJ2-7 and V is TRBV2; 7 nucleotides agree with TRBD1. J was trimmed by 4 bases and V by 10 bases; bases with no gene match: 19. The CDR3 runs to 16 residues. The germline V gene has CDR1 SNHLY and CDR2 FYNNEI.

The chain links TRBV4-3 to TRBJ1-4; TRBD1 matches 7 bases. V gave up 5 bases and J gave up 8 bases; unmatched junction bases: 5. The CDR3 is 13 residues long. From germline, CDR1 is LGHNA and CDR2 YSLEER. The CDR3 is CASSDRVYEKLFF. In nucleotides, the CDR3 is TGCGCCAGCAGCGACAGGGTATACGAAAAACTGTTTTTT.

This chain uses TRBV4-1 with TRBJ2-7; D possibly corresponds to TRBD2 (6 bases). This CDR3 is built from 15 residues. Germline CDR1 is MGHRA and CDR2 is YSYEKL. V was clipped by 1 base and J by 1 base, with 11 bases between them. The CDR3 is CASSQVPGLSYEQYF. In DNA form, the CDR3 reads TGCGCCAGCAGCCAAGTCCCGGGACTTTCCTACGAGCAGTACTTC.

CDR3 bases: TGTGCCAGCAGCCCCCGGGAAACGAACTATGGCTACACCTTC. It translates to CASSPRETNYGYTF. The chain uses TRBV7-8 and TRBJ1-2; D unresolved. The V gene's germline CDR1 is SGHVS and CDR2 FQNEAQ. Trimming stripped 5 bases from V and 2 bases from J, with 12 bases between. The CDR3 is 14 residues long.

CDR3 nucleotide sequence: TGTGCCAGCAGAAGGGGGGGCCTTTCTTCACCCCTCCACTTT. Translating it yields CASRRGGLSSPLHF. The chain joins TRBV28 to TRBJ1-6; D possibly corresponds to TRBD1 (6 bases). The V and J ends lost 6 bases and 9 bases respectively, with 15 bases between them. CDR3 length equals 14 residues. Germline lookup yields CDR1 MDHEN and CDR2 SYDVKM.

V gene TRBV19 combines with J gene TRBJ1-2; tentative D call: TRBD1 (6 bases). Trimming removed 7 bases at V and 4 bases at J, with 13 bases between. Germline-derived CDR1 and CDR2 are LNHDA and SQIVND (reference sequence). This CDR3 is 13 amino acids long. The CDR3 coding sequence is TGTGCCAGTAAGCCCGGGACAACCTATGGCTACACCTTC. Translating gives CASKPGTTYGYTF.

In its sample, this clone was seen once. CDR3 protein: CASSQPYRGFGYEQYF. As DNA, the CDR3 is TGTGCCAGCAGTCAACCATACAGGGGATTCGGCTACGAGCAGTACTTC. The genes are TRBV28 and TRBJ2-7, with 7 bases lining up with TRBD1. Germline values: CDR1 MDHEN, CDR2 SYDVKM. The J segment lost 3 bases and the V segment lost 5 bases, leaving 13 bases of the junction unmatched. This CDR3 contains 16 residues. The full variable domain, completed using reference TRBV28 and TRBJ2-7, is DVKVTQSSRYLVKRTGEKVFLECVQDMDHENMFWYRQDPGLGLRLIYFSYDVKMKEKGDIPEGYSVSREKKERFSLILESASTNQTSMYLCASSQPYRGFGYEQYFGPGTRLTVT.

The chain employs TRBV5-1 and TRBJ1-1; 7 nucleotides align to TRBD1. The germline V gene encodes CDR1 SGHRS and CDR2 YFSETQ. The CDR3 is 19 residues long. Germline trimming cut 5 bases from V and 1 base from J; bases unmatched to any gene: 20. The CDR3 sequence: CASRIATGKKLGPNTEAFF. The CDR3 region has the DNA TGCGCCAGCAGGATTGCGACAGGGAAGAAGCTGGGGCCGAACACTGAAGCTTTCTTT. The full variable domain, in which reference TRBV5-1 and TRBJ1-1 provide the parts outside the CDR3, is KAGVTQTPRYLIKTRGQQVTLSCSPISGHRSVSWYQQTPGQGLQFLFEYFSETQRNKGNFPGRFSGRQFSNSRSEMNVSTLELGDSALYLCASRIATGKKLGPNTEAFFGQGTRLTVV.

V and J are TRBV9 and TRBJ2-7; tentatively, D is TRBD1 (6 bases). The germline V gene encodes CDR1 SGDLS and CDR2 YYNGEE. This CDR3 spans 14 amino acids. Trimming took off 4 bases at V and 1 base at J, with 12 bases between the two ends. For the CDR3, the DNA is TGTGCCAGCAGCCCCCTACAGGGTTCCTACGAGCAGTACTTC. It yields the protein CASSPLQGSYEQYF.

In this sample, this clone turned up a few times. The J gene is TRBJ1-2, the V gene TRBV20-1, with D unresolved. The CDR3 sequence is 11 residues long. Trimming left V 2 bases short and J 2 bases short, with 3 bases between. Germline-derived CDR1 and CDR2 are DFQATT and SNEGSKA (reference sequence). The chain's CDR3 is CSARQNYGYTF. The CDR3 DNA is TGCAGTGCTAGACAGAACTATGGCTACACCTTC.

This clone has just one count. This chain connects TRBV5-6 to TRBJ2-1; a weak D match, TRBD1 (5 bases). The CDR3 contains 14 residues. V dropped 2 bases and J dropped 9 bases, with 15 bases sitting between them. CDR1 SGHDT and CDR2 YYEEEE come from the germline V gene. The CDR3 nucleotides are TGTGCCAGCAGCTTACTACCGGACAACTCTGAGCAGTTCTTC. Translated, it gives CASSLLPDNSEQFF.

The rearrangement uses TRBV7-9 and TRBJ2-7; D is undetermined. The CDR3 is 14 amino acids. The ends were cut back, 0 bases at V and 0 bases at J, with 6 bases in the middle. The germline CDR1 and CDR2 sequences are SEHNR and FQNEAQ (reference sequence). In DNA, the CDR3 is TGTGCCAGCAGCTTAGCGTTAGCCTCCTACGAGCAGTACTTC. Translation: CASSLALASYEQYF.

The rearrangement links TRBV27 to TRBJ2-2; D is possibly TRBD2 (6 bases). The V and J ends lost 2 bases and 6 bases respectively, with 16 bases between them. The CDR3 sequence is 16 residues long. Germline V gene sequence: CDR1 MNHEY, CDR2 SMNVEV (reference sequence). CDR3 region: CASSLLFGSLSGELFF. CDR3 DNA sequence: TGTGCCAGCAGTTTACTTTTCGGGAGCCTTTCCGGGGAGCTGTTTTTT.

The CDR3 is CASSPSTGSSYEQYF. In DNA form, the CDR3 reads TGTGCCAGCAGCCCTTCGACGGGGAGCTCCTACGAGCAGTACTTC. The chain carries TRBV7-3 and TRBJ2-7, with a weak D call TRBD2 (5 bases). The CDR3 spans 15 residues. Trimming removed 5 bases from V and 0 bases from J, with 14 bases in between. Per the germline V gene, CDR1 is SGHTA and CDR2 is FQGTGA.

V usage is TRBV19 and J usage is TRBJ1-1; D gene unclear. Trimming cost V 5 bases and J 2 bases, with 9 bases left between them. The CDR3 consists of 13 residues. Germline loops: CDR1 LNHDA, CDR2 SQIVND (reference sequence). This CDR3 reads CASSFLSNTEAFF. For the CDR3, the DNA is TGTGCCAGTAGTTTTCTCTCCAACACTGAAGCTTTCTTT.

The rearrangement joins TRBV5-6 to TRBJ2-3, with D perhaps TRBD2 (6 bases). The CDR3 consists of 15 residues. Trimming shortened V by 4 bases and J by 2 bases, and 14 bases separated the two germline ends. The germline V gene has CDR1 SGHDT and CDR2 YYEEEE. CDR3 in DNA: TGTGCCAGCAGCGAGGGACTCTCCTACACAGATACGCAGTATTTT. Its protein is CASSEGLSYTDTQYF.

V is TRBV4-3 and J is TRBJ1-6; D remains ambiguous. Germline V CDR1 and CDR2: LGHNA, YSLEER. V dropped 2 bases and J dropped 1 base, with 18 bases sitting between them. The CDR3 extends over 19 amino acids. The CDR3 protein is CASSQRIRGPESYNSPLHF. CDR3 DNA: TGCGCCAGCAGCCAACGTATCCGGGGTCCAGAGTCCTATAATTCACCCCTCCACTTT.

This chain's CDR3 is CASSQERGDSYEQYF. CDR3 bases: TGCGCCAGCAGCCAAGAGCGGGGGGACTCCTACGAGCAGTACTTC. The chain links TRBV4-3 to TRBJ2-7; 8 nucleotides align to TRBD2. Germline assignment: CDR1 LGHNA and CDR2 YSLEER. The V segment lost 0 bases and the J segment 0 bases; nucleotides outside the gene matches: 1. The CDR3 has 15 residues.

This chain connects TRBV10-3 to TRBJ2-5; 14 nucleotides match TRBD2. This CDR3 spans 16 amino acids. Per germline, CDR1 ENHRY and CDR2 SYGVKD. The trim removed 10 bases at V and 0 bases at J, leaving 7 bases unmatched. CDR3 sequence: CATARTSGRYQETQYF. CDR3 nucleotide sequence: TGTGCCACGGCAAGGACTAGCGGGAGGTACCAAGAGACCCAGTACTTC.